The 18 T cell receptor beta chains below come from one sample, sequenced in a study of patients and donors after allogeneic stem cell transplantation. Via MiXCR, TCRdb re-called the RT-PCR reads, giving one row per CDR3 protein. Among some 200,000 distinct CDR3 sequences, less than 45% were seen once, and the ten largest hold 33%. Source material: blood, either unsorted or a sorted T cell fraction (not recorded which). Every receptor here comes from a human donor who was either an allogeneic HSCT recipient or a stem cell or donor lymphocyte infusion donor (not recorded which). It is not recorded whose cells these are; they may come from a transplant donor.

This clonotype has more than one count but fewer than ten. This rearrangement joins TRBV5-6 to TRBJ1-1, with D possibly TRBD1 on 5 matching bases. The CDR3 spans 15 residues. In germline, CDR1 is SGHDT, CDR2 YYEEEE. V shed 1 base and J shed 3 bases, with 13 bases lying between them. The CDR3 loop is CASSLRTGTYTEAFF. The DNA for the CDR3 is TGTGCCAGCAGCTTGAGAACAGGTACCTACACTGAAGCTTTCTTT.

The genes are TRBV7-9 and TRBJ2-1; TRBD2 might be the D (6 bases). Trimming took 3 bases from V and 7 from J, leaving 16 bases between them. Germline-derived CDR1 and CDR2 are SEHNR and FQNEAQ (reference sequence). The CDR3 is 15 amino acids. CDR3 in DNA: TGTGCCAGCAGCTTGGCAGGGCCGGGGGAGAATGAGCAGTTCTTC. It codes for CASSLAGPGENEQFF.

This clonotype is a singleton in its sample. The chain links TRBV20-1 to TRBJ1-1, with 11 bases lining up with TRBD1. CDR3 length: 15 amino acids. CDR1 and CDR2 from the germline V gene are DFQATT and SNEGSKA (reference sequence). The V segment lost 5 bases and the J segment 5 bases; nucleotides outside the gene matches: 10. This CDR3 is CSADRDRGVRTEAFF. For the CDR3, the DNA is TGCAGTGCTGACCGGGACAGGGGGGTGAGGACTGAAGCTTTCTTT.

The CDR3 reads CASSLIGPSGNTIYF. CDR3 bases: TGTGCCAGCAGCTTAATTGGACCCTCTGGAAACACCATATATTTT. The chain has TRBV7-2 and TRBJ1-3; D is unresolved. V gave up 2 bases and J gave up 0 bases, with 8 bases separating them. CDR3 size: 15 residues. CDR1 SGHTA and CDR2 FQGNSA come from the germline V gene.

This clonotype was recorded only once. V gene TRBV10-3 combines with J gene TRBJ2-7; a possible D gene is TRBD2 (6 bases). The germline CDR1 and CDR2 sequences are ENHRY and SYGVKD. The V gene lost 7 bases and the J gene lost 6 bases, with 16 bases spanning the gap. CDR3 length: 13 amino acids. The CDR3 coding sequence is TGTGCCATCACAGGCGAACTAGCCATCGAGCAGTACTTC. It yields the protein CAITGELAIEQYF.

The chain uses TRBV29-1 and TRBJ2-1; 9 bases agree with TRBD2. The CDR3 is made up of 15 amino acids. The ends lost 5 bases at V and 1 base at J; junction bases unmatched: 6. Germline values: CDR1 SQVTM, CDR2 ANQGSEA. The DNA for the CDR3 is TGCAGCGTTCACGATAGCGGGAGTTCCTACAATGAGCAGTTCTTC. It specifies CSVHDSGSSYNEQFF.

The chain is built from TRBV28 and TRBJ1-4, with 9 bases lining up with TRBD1. After removal of 2 bases from V and 8 bases from J, the junction contained 9 bases not matched to a gene. The CDR3 is 16 amino acids. Germline V gene data show CDR1 as MDHEN and CDR2 as SYDVKM. CDR3: CASSLMIQGAGEKLFF. The CDR3 DNA follows: TGTGCCAGCAGTTTAATGATACAGGGGGCTGGGGAAAAACTGTTTTTT.

The sample holds a few counts of this clonotype. V usage is TRBV27 and J usage is TRBJ1-1; a weak D match, TRBD1 (6 bases). V gave up 8 bases and J gave up 2 bases, with 18 bases separating them. Germline CDR1 MNHEY, CDR2 SMNVEV (reference sequence). The CDR3 is 15 residues long. The chain's CDR3 is CASLPLGGENTEAFF. DNA of the CDR3: TGTGCCAGCTTACCCTTAGGGGGGGAAAACACTGAAGCTTTCTTT.

The rearrangement joins TRBV7-7 to TRBJ2-1; D remains ambiguous. The germline V gene has CDR1 SSHAT and CDR2 FNYEAQ (reference sequence). Trimming took off 5 bases at V and 13 bases at J, with 15 bases between the two ends. This CDR3 has 12 residues. CDR3 sequence reads: CASSPLRPGQFF. In DNA, the CDR3 is TGTGCCAGCAGCCCTCTCCGCCCTGGACAGTTCTTC.

Only a few counts were recorded for this clonotype. The genes are TRBV7-9 and TRBJ1-4; D possibly corresponds to TRBD1 (6 bases). V was pared by 2 bases and J by 7 bases, with 8 bases between. The CDR3 spans 13 residues. Germline loops: CDR1 SEHNR, CDR2 FQNEAQ (reference sequence). The CDR3 region is CASSLRGGEKLFF. The CDR3 coding sequence is TGTGCCAGCAGCTTACGAGGGGGTGAAAAACTGTTTTTT.

The chain combines TRBV12-3 or TRBV12-4 with TRBJ2-1; TRBD2 aligns across 7 bases. The V segment lost 8 bases and the J segment 7 bases; nucleotides outside the gene matches: 11. The CDR3 is 14 residues long. As DNA, the CDR3 is TGTGCCAGCTGTCTGGGAGCGGGGCCGAATGAGCAGTTCTTC. Its protein product is CASCLGAGPNEQFF.

The table lists this clonotype with a few counts. The chain combines TRBV15 with TRBJ1-3; D may be TRBD1 (5 bases). The CDR3 is made up of 15 amino acids. Germline V gene sequence: CDR1 LNHNV, CDR2 YYDKDF (reference sequence). The V gene lost 3 bases and the J gene lost 3 bases, with 12 bases spanning the gap. This CDR3 is CATSSPGTDGNTIYF. The CDR3 DNA follows: TGTGCCACCAGCAGCCCCGGGACTGATGGAAACACCATATATTTT.

The chain combines TRBV6-5 with TRBJ1-1; 9 bases are shared with TRBD1. The CDR3 is 15 amino acids. Unmatched junction bases numbered 6, after V lost 7 bases and J lost 0 bases. CDR1 is MNHEY, CDR2 SVGAGI, per germline. The CDR3: CASTQTGGLNTEAFF. CDR3 bases: TGTGCCAGCACCCAGACAGGGGGTTTGAACACTGAAGCTTTCTTT.

There are a few counts of this clonotype. The chain is built from TRBV5-8 and TRBJ1-2; D perhaps matches TRBD1 (6 bases). This CDR3 has 14 amino acids. CDR1 SGHTS and CDR2 YDEGEE come from the germline V gene. Trimming cost V 1 base and J 8 bases, with 15 bases left between them. The CDR3 coding sequence is TGTGCCAGCAGCTTGTATGGGGGCGCAGAGGGCTACACCTTC. It encodes CASSLYGGAEGYTF.

The chain carries TRBV29-1 and TRBJ1-2; no firm D call. Germline CDR1 SQVTM, CDR2 ANQGSEA. The V end was cut by 1 base, the J end by 0 bases, with 3 bases between. The CDR3 is made up of 12 amino acids. Here the CDR3 DNA reads TGCAGCGTTGAAGTGGCTAACTATGGCTACACCTTC. This encodes CSVEVANYGYTF.

The rearrangement uses TRBV12-3 or TRBV12-4 and TRBJ1-2, with D hard to call. Trimming shortened V by 5 bases and J by 2 bases, and 12 bases separated the two germline ends. The CDR3 extends over 14 amino acids. CDR3 sequence reads: CASSPQGRNYGYTF. The CDR3 bases are TGTGCCAGCAGTCCCCAAGGCCGCAACTATGGCTACACCTTC.

This clonotype appeared a single time. The V and J genes are TRBV9 and TRBJ1-2, with 10 nucleotides matching TRBD1. The CDR3 sequence is 15 residues long. The V and J ends lost 2 bases and 1 base, in that order; junction bases with no gene match: 2. Germline assignment: CDR1 SGDLS and CDR2 YYNGEE. In DNA, the CDR3 is TGTGCCAGCAGCGTCGGGACAGGGGATAACTATGGCTACACCTTC. It is translated as CASSVGTGDNYGYTF.

This clonotype has just one count. This chain joins TRBV6-5 and TRBJ1-1; weak D call: TRBD1 (5 bases). Germline V lookup: CDR1 MNHEY, CDR2 SVGAGI. Trimming shortened V by 2 bases and J by 1 base, and 17 bases separated the two germline ends. The CDR3 is 17 residues long. The CDR3, as DNA: TGTGCCAGCAGTTACATCCTTGGGGGGACTCAGAACACTGAAGCTTTCTTT. Protein sequence: CASSYILGGTQNTEAFF.